This T cell receptor (beta chain) was sequenced during a study of T cells expressing NK-cell markers. TCRdb re-called the 5' RACE reads; every CDR3 protein appears as one record, without DNA. Its clone listing holds 400,000 to 550,000 distinct CDR3 sequences. This clonotype was sampled from a woman between 18 and 70 years old in good health. Sequenced material: blood T cells: a sorted CD56 or NKG2C T cell subset, CD4+ or CD8+ T cells, or bulk PBMC T cells (not recorded which).

CDR3 loop: CAISESTWSQGEETQYF. The chain joins TRBV10-3 to TRBJ2-5; the D call of TRBD1 rests on TCRdb alone, since no DNA is present to check it. Germline CDR1 reads ENHRY; CDR2 reads SYGVKD. This CDR3 has 17 residues.